This T cell receptor (beta chain) was recovered during a study of shared clonotypes between healthy human individuals. Study background: A few men and two women, aged 18 to 49, were donors. Regarding the study as a whole: Limited genetic and exposure-history diversity came from having few donors.

Original methodology: Because ImmunoSEQ provided only junction sequences with no quality scores, the filtering differed. Only in-frame clones appear in the TCRdb table, and some are missing; sequencing was by immunoSEQ multiplex PCR. From that table come the V and J calls and clone size; the DNA was used to work out D and trimming. Here the sample spans about 600,000 clones, around 97% being singletons. With regard to this clone: Its specificity is unknown.

Partitioning of CD4+ cells yielded a CD45RA+ naive subset and a CD45RA-negative memory subset. The sample was naive CD4+ T cells sorted from blood. Subset indicated: CD45RA+ positively selected. The TCR was taken from a woman in her twenties or thirties in good health.

The chain's CDR3 is CASSPDVRDRQPQHF. The CDR3 DNA is TGTGCCAGCTCACCGGATGTTAGGGATCGGCAGCCCCAGCATTTT. The rearrangement uses TRBV18 and TRBJ1-5; no clear D. Trimming removed 3 bases from V and 7 bases from J, with 16 bases in between. The CDR3 spans 15 residues. The germline gives CDR1 KGHSH, CDR2 LQKENI.